The clone carrying this T cell receptor (beta chain) turned up a few times. Its antigen remains unidentified. The data originate from a study of T cell repertoires in cytomegalovirus infection. TCRdb redid the calling of the reads with MiXCR, one entry per CDR3 protein. The table records about 280,000 distinct CDR3 sequences, less than 25% of them present only once. This CDR3 spans 16 amino acids. Germline V lookup: CDR1 SGHDT, CDR2 YYEEEE. The ends lost 3 bases at V and 0 bases at J; junction bases unmatched: 7. The chain joins TRBV5-6 to TRBJ1-1; TRBD1 matches 8 bases. This receptor was taken from a human donor in good health (CMV status not recorded). Some clones in this sample may be carry-over from other donors' samples. The specimen was cultured PBMCs, collected from culture after CMV antigen stimulation. The CDR3 nucleotides are TGTGCCAGCAGCTGGGAAGGACAGGGACTGAACACTGAAGCTTTCTTT. It yields the protein CASSWEGQGLNTEAFF.